This T cell receptor (beta chain) was documented in a study of CD8+CD57+ T cells in acquired aplastic anemia. V shed 2 bases and J 14 bases; nucleotides not matched to a gene: 4. From germline, CDR1 is SEHNR and CDR2 FQNEAQ (reference sequence). This CDR3 spans 12 amino acids. This clonotype was seen a handful of times. Genomic DNA templated the TCR beta VDJ and CDR3 profiling. One entry per CDR3 protein results from TCRdb running MiXCR on the reads. The sample yields hundreds of thousands of distinct CDR3 sequences, about a third seen once. Individuals selected for sequencing had exhibited CD8+CD57+ cell expansion on flow cytometry.

The sequenced sample was sorted CD4+, CD8+, or CD8+CD57+ T cells (not recorded which) from PBMCs. The chain links TRBV7-9 to TRBJ1-4, with 8 bases matching TRBD1. The receptor was isolated from a human donor with aplastic anemia. Written as DNA, the CDR3 is TGTGCCAGCAGCTTATCAGGGGGCCATCTGTTTTTT. This encodes CASSLSGGHLFF.